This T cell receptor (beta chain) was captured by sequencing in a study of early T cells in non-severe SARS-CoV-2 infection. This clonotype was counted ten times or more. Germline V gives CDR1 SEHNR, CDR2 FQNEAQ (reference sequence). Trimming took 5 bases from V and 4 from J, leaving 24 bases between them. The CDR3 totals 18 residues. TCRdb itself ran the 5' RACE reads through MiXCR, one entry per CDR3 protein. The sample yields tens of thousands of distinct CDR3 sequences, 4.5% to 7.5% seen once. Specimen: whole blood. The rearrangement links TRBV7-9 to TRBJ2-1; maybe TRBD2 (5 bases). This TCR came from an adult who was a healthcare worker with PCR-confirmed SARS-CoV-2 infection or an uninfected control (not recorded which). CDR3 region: CASSLGARPGDYYNEQFF. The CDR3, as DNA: TGTGCCAGCAGCCTGGGAGCTCGGCCTGGAGATTATTACAATGAGCAGTTCTTC.